A selection of T cell receptor beta chains follows, all from one sample in a study of Graves' ophthalmopathy and Graves' hyperthyroidism. A single record per CDR3 protein comes from TCRdb applying MiXCR to the multiplex PCR reads. The sample lists more than 1,000,000 distinct CDR3 sequences, less than 45% occurring once. The sequenced sample was peripheral blood or thyroid tissue (not recorded which). The source of these receptors is an adult man with Graves' hyperthyroidism. The CDR3 runs from the conserved cysteine through the conserved F or W. D genes are given only for firm matches. Not every row has a clone size; where given, it reads once, few, many or a size class.

V	D	J	size	DNA	CDR3
TRBV20-1	TRBD2	TRBJ2-5	NA	TGCAGTGCTCGCGGGACTAGCGGGAGCGTAAGGGAGACCCAGTACTTC	CSARGTSGSVRETQYF
TRBV20-1	TRBD1	TRBJ2-5	NA	TGCAGTGCTCTGGGGACAGGTTTAGGAGAGACCCAGTACTTC	CSALGTGLGETQYF
TRBV7-2	NA	TRBJ2-5	few	TGTGCCAGCGGATCCGGGACATACCAAGAGACCCAGTACTTC	CASGSGTYQETQYF
TRBV25-1	NA	TRBJ2-3	NA	TGTGCCAGCAGTGAATCTTTGGGAAGGGGCACAGATACGCAGTATTTT	CASSESLGRGTDTQYF
TRBV29-1	NA	TRBJ2-7	NA	TGCACCGCGGGGAGGTCCTACGAGCAGTACTTC	CTAGRSYEQYF
TRBV10-3	NA	TRBJ2-1	few	TGTGCCACACTGGGACTCGCCAATGAGCAGTTCTTC	CATLGLANEQFF
TRBV7-2	NA	TRBJ2-5	few	TGTGCCAGCAGCTTAGTTAGTGGACTCCAAGAGACCCAGTACTTC	CASSLVSGLQETQYF
TRBV24-1	NA	TRBJ2-7	NA	TGTGCTACAAACCCGGGACGCCTTCTGGACGAGCAGTACTTC	CATNPGRLLDEQYF
TRBV5-1	TRBD1	TRBJ1-1	many	TGTGCCAGCAGCCGAAGGACAGGGAGCACTGAAGCTTTCTTT	CASSRRTGSTEAFF
TRBV6-5	TRBD1	TRBJ1-3	NA	TGTGCCAGTAATACCGGGACAGGGAAAGGATACACCATATATTTT	CASNTGTGKGYTIYF
TRBV10-3	NA	TRBJ1-5	NA	TGTGCCATCAGTGGCAATGGGGAGACCCAGCATTTT	CAISGNGETQHF
TRBV11-2	NA	TRBJ2-5	many	TGTGCCAGCAGGTTCGGAGAGACCCAGTACTTC	CASRFGETQYF
TRBV11-2	NA	TRBJ2-2	NA	TGTGCCAGCAGCTCCGCCCGGGTTTGGGCAGGCAACACCGGGGAGCTGTTTTTT	CASSSARVWAGNTGELFF
TRBV5-4	TRBD1	TRBJ1-6	many	TGTGCCAGCAGCCCGCGAAGGACAGGAAATAATTCACCCCTCCACTTT	CASSPRRTGNNSPLHF
TRBV29-1	NA	TRBJ1-2	many	TGCAGCGTTGTTGCCGGGAATGGCTACACCTTC	CSVVAGNGYTF
TRBV5-1	TRBD1	TRBJ1-3	NA	TGCGCCAGCAGCTTACGGGTTCGCGGGACAGAGGGAAACACCATATATTTT	CASSLRVRGTEGNTIYF
TRBV6-1	TRBD1	TRBJ1-5	few	TGTGCCAGCAGCCCAAGGACAGGTTCTCAGCCCCAGCATTTT	CASSPRTGSQPQHF
TRBV5-1	TRBD1	TRBJ1-2	many	TGCGCCAGCAGCCCCAGACAGGGAAACCGAGGAGCCGCGAACTATGGCTACACCTTC	CASSPRQGNRGAANYGYTF
TRBV9	NA	TRBJ2-2	NA	TGTGCCAGCAGCGCTCCGGGACAACTCCCCGGGGAGCTGTTTTTT	CASSAPGQLPGELFF
TRBV20-1	NA	TRBJ2-5	NA	TGCAGTGCTAGTAGGCGCGAGGGGACCCAGTACTTC	CSASRREGTQYF
TRBV7-9	TRBD2	TRBJ2-7	NA	TGTGCCAGCAACCAATCTAGCGGAAGCTCCTACGAGCAGTACTTC	CASNQSSGSSYEQYF
TRBV7-6	TRBD1	TRBJ2-2	few	TGTGCCAGCAGCTCAGGGACAGCCCTGGAGCTGTTTTTT	CASSSGTALELFF